Presented here are 12 T cell receptor beta chains from one specimen sequenced in a study of cytomegalovirus exposure and HLA in healthy donors. Clones were read by immunoSEQ multiplex PCR, and TCRdb kept only the in-frame ones, dropping some. This table has roughly 250,000 clones, around 88% appearing once. The sample comprised PBMCs. These receptors came from a woman under 40 in good health and CMV-seropositive.

This rearrangement joins TRBV7-8 to TRBJ1-5; tentative D call: TRBD1 (5 bases). CDR3 size: 16 residues. Germline V CDR1 and CDR2: SGHVS, FQNEAQ. V shed 1 base and J shed 1 base, with 11 bases lying between them. CDR3 region: CASSLDRGWSNQPQHF. In DNA, the CDR3 is TGTGCCAGCAGCTTAGATAGGGGATGGAGCAATCAGCCCCAGCATTTT.

This sequence joins TRBV7-9 and TRBJ2-5, with 13 bases lining up with TRBD2. CDR1 is SEHNR and CDR2 is FQNEAQ in the germline V gene (reference sequence). CDR3 size: 16 residues. Unmatched junction bases numbered 6, after V lost 4 bases and J lost 4 bases. CDR3 nucleotide sequence: TGTGCCAGCAGCTCCCCACTAGCGGGAGGGCCAGAGACCCAGTACTTC. It is translated as CASSSPLAGGPETQYF. Full variable domain (remainder filled in from reference TRBV7-9 and TRBJ2-5): DTGVSQNPRHKITKRGQNVTFRCDPISEHNRLYWYRQTLGQGPEFLTYFQNEAQLEKSRLLSDRFSAERPKGSFSTLEIQRTEQGDSAMYLCASSSPLAGGPETQYFGPGTRLLVL.

This clone was recorded once. This chain links TRBV19 with TRBJ2-3; TRBD1 aligns across 10 bases. V lost 5 bases, J lost 5 bases, and 4 bases stayed unmatched. CDR3 size: 14 residues. In germline, CDR1 is LNHDA, CDR2 SQIVND (reference sequence). The CDR3 nucleotides are TGTGCCAGTAGTCGGACAGGGGGACTAGATACGCAGTATTTT. It encodes CASSRTGGLDTQYF.

This clone was counted only a few times. J is TRBJ1-2 and V is TRBV7-2, with a tentative D call TRBD1 (5 bases). CDR3 size: 13 residues. V lost 1 base and J lost 4, with 7 bases in between. Germline assignment: CDR1 SGHTA and CDR2 FQGNSA. The DNA of the CDR3 is TGTGCCAGCAGCTTAGAAGGGGTCTATGGCTACACCTTC. Translated: CASSLEGVYGYTF.

This chain links TRBV5-4 with TRBJ2-7, with 7 nucleotides matching TRBD2. The CDR3 has 12 amino acids. V lost 0 bases and J lost 6; bases outside the gene matches: 0. CDR1 is SGHNT and CDR2 is YYREEE in the germline V gene (reference sequence). CDR3 residues: CASSLGGGEQYF. The CDR3 nucleotides read TGTGCCAGCAGCTTGGGGGGGGGCGAGCAGTACTTC.

The V and J genes are TRBV7-9 and TRBJ2-3; 11 nucleotides align to TRBD2. Trimming cost V 1 base and J 1 base; bases outside gene matches: 1. The germline V gene has CDR1 SEHNR and CDR2 FQNEAQ (reference sequence). There are 16 residues in the CDR3. The CDR3 reads CASSLVSGRGTDTQYF. DNA for the CDR3: TGTGCCAGCAGCTTAGTTAGCGGGAGGGGCACAGATACGCAGTATTTT. Based on the CDR3 plus reference TRBV7-9 and TRBJ2-3, the full variable domain is DTGVSQNPRHKITKRGQNVTFRCDPISEHNRLYWYRQTLGQGPEFLTYFQNEAQLEKSRLLSDRFSAERPKGSFSTLEIQRTEQGDSAMYLCASSLVSGRGTDTQYFGPGTRLTVL.

V usage is TRBV9 and J usage is TRBJ2-7, with 9 bases identical to TRBD1. The CDR3 totals 15 residues. Germline values: CDR1 SGDLS, CDR2 YYNGEE. Germline trimming cut 4 bases from V and 1 base from J; bases unmatched to any gene: 6. CDR3 sequence (DNA): TGTGCCAGCAGCCCCGGACAGGGGCCTTCCTACGAGCAGTACTTC. It encodes CASSPGQGPSYEQYF.

The genes are TRBV6-6 and TRBJ2-1; 8 positions agree with TRBD2. V was clipped by 6 bases and J by 6 bases; unmatched bases: 10. Per germline, CDR1 MNHNY and CDR2 SVGAGI (reference sequence). The CDR3 extends over 15 amino acids. The CDR3 DNA sequence: TGTGCCAGCAGCCCTCTAGCGGGCGATGCCAATGAGCAGTTCTTC. Its translation: CASSPLAGDANEQFF.

V is TRBV7-2 and J is TRBJ2-7, with D possibly matching TRBD1 (5 bases). The germline V gene has CDR1 SGHTA and CDR2 FQGNSA. CDR3 size: 15 residues. The V and J ends lost 1 base and 3 bases respectively, with 13 bases between them. CDR3 nucleotides: TGTGCCAGCAGCTTAGTTATGGCAGGGAACTACGAGCAGTACTTC. Amino acid sequence: CASSLVMAGNYEQYF. Looking up the rest from reference TRBV7-2 and TRBJ2-7 gives the full variable domain: GAGVSQSPSNKVTEKGKDVELRCDPISGHTALYWYRQSLGQGLEFLIYFQGNSAPDKSGLPSDRFSAERTGGSVSTLTIQRTQQEDSAVYLCASSLVMAGNYEQYFGPGTRLTVT.

The rearrangement uses TRBV27 and TRBJ1-5; TRBD1 is a possible D gene (6 bases). CDR3 length: 19 residues. The V end lost 4 bases, the J end lost 9 bases, and 31 bases lay between the germline ends. CDR1 and CDR2 (germline): MNHEY, SMNVEV (reference sequence). This CDR3 reads CASSSQPIISGTPTTPQHF. Written as DNA, the CDR3 is TGTGCCAGCAGTTCCCAACCAATAATATCCGGGACACCCACCACGCCCCAGCATTTT.

This chain joins TRBV13 and TRBJ1-1, with no clear D. Trimming removed 4 bases at V and 5 bases at J, with 17 bases between. This CDR3 contains 15 residues. The germline gives CDR1 PRHDT, CDR2 FYEKMQ (reference sequence). CDR3 region: CASSYTIGGGTEAFF. The CDR3 nucleotides are TGTGCCAGCAGCTATACTATCGGAGGTGGGACTGAAGCTTTCTTT. Using reference TRBV13 and TRBJ1-1 for the parts outside the CDR3, the full variable domain is AAGVIQSPRHLIKEKRETATLKCYPIPRHDTVYWYQQGPGQDPQFLISFYEKMQSDKGSIPDRFSAQQFSDYHSELNMSSLELGDSALYFCASSYTIGGGTEAFFGQGTRLTVV.

This clone has a single count. This sequence joins TRBV2 and TRBJ2-4; D possibly corresponds to TRBD1 (6 bases). With 6 bases removed from V and 4 bases from J, the gap between germline ends came to 16 bases. Germline V gives CDR1 SNHLY, CDR2 FYNNEI. This CDR3 region has 15 residues. CDR3 coding DNA: TGTGCCAGCAGAACAACCGGGACATTTAAAAACATTCAGTACTTC. It translates to CASRTTGTFKNIQYF.